This paragraph reports one T cell receptor beta chain. Its cognate antigen has yet to be identified. Base qualities are not recorded, but no much larger clone differs from it by a single base. The entry originates in a study of PD-L1 blockade in urothelial cancer (TCRdb year 2017). In the study overall: All patients started therapy at some point between 2014 and 2016 and received atezolizumab 1,200 mg intravenously every 3 weeks. About 90% of the 29 patients were males with bladder-origin urothelial cancer, and about 65% of the roughly 30 reported a prior smoking history. An ECOG performance status of 0 or 1 was recorded for the patients, and 0 to 3 prior chemotherapy regimens had been received by the patients. Blood samples were analyzed at two time points: 3 weeks after treatment start (second dose) and 6 weeks after treatment start. A median of roughly 140,000 T cells and 80,000 to 100,000 unique TCRs was obtained from blood samples, and a median clonality of approximately 0.08 was observed. An exploratory multi-omic analysis was conducted of the somatic, immune and clinical correlates of response to PD-L1 blockade with atezolizumab in urothelial cancer. Pretreatment tumor samples, along with matched peripheral blood collected serially before and after atezolizumab treatment, underwent TCR sequencing. Progression-free survival longer than 6 months counted as durable clinical benefit, and TCR features were additionally tested against both progression-free and overall survival. In the same patients, pretreatment tumors underwent whole exome sequencing and RNA sequencing in addition to TCR sequencing. Nine patients reached durable clinical benefit, while 20 or so patients did not. Over 28 patients had pretreatment blood TCR-seq, roughly 24 had at least one posttreatment blood collection, and roughly 24 had tumor TCR-seq. General conclusions and limits of the study: A pretreatment peripheral blood TCR clonality below the median was linked to improved progression-free and overall survival. Small sample size (n ≈ 29) and many exploratory analyses mean the results are intended to be hypothesis-generating. Patients with durable benefit showed greater expansion of tumor-associated TCR clones in peripheral blood 3 weeks after starting treatment (n ≈ 21, p = 0.022).

The meaning of the sample's time point label: pretreatment peripheral blood. The cohort comprised about 30 patients with locally advanced or metastatic urothelial carcinoma treated at Memorial Sloan Kettering on a trial protocol. Peripheral blood mononuclear cells were collected pretreatment and during treatment, with between 1 and 8 total time points per patient. The Qiagen DNeasy Blood extraction kit was used to purify genomic DNA from total PBMCs and tumor samples. Collected pretreatment and during treatment, PBMCs were isolated and stored as previously described. To estimate absolute template abundance from read counts, synthetic TCR analog templates were spiked into each PCR. The immunoSEQ assay was used to amplify TCRbeta CDR3 regions from genomic DNA with bias-controlled V and J gene primers. Sequencing of rearranged TCRbeta segments was done at approximately 20X coverage. As for the authors' bioinformatics: Sequencing errors were corrected by clustering, and CDR3s were annotated against IMGT so that V, D and J genes could be assigned. Only productive TCRbeta rearrangements were used in downstream analyses, excluding out-of-frame or stop-codon sequences. To compute clonality, Shannon entropy was normalized by the log of the number of unique productive sequences and then subtracted from one. Clones differing between time points or between blood and tumor were identified by Fisher's exact test with Benjamini-Hochberg correction at adjusted p below 0.01. Drawn from immuneACCESS, this table holds only the in-frame rearrangements with V and J called that TCRdb kept. Clones are partly lost; checked studies trace under half to an unresolved V gene and leave the rest unexplained. V and J calls and clone size come straight from that table; D and trimming were deduced from the DNA. This sample lists some 65,000 clones; 81% were detected once. 2.5% to 4% of the sample comes from the top ten.

The CDR3 holds 13 amino acids from the cysteine to the phenylalanine. Of the read, only the CDR3 DNA is kept; its 39 bases are in frame from base 1. Based on the germline V gene (reference sequence), the CDR1 and CDR2 sequences are LNHDA and SQIVND. The V and J ends are trimmed by 5 bases and 4 bases, leaving 8 bases between them. The TCR originated in a man in his 70s with urothelial cancer. The chain was built from TRBV19 and TRBJ2-2; the D gene is not confidently resolved. Sample: PBMCs, taken around atezolizumab (anti-PD-L1) treatment. The CDR3 protein is CASSFIFTGELFF. The bases read TGTGCCAGTAGTTTTATTTTCACCGGGGAGCTGTTTTTT.